This is a list of T cell receptor beta chains from one sample in a study of T cell repertoires in cytomegalovirus infection. TCRdb ran MiXCR on the reads and lists one entry per CDR3 protein. This table has fewer than 250,000 distinct CDR3 sequences, approximately 13% appearing once. Sequencing used PBMCs. Source of these receptors: a human donor in good health (CMV status not recorded). Some clones in this sample may be carry-over from other donors' samples. CDR3s include the opening cysteine and the closing phenylalanine or tryptophan. The D gene is left open where the match is weak. For some rows the clone size is stated as once, few or many, or as a class when expanded; others skip it.

TRBV7-2	TRBJ2-7	many	TRBD2	TGTGCCAGCAGCTCCGGACTAGCGGGAGTTCTCGAGCAGTACTTC	CASSSGLAGVLEQYF
TRBV29-1	TRBJ1-2	few	-	TGCAGCGCCGTCAGGGGAGGAGAGGGCTACACCTTC	CSAVRGGEGYTF
TRBV29-1	TRBJ1-2	-	-	TGCAGCGTTAAAGAGGATTACTATGGCTACACCTTC	CSVKEDYYGYTF
TRBV20-1	TRBJ2-1	few	-	TGCAGTGCTGGGACATTCAACAATGAGCAGTTCTTC	CSAGTFNNEQFF
TRBV20-1	TRBJ2-4	once	-	TGCAGTGCTAGAGTAGGGATCGGGGACATTCAGTACTTC	CSARVGIGDIQYF
TRBV7-2	TRBJ2-1	many	TRBD2	TGTGCCAGCAGCCCAGCGGGAGGGCCTTCACCCTCCTACAATGAGCAGTTCTTC	CASSPAGGPSPSYNEQFF
TRBV12-3/TRBV12-4	TRBJ2-1	many	-	TGTGCCAGCAGTTTCGGGCAGTTCCCCGATAGGGAGTTCTTC	CASSFGQFPDREFF
TRBV12-3/TRBV12-4	TRBJ2-6	many	-	TGTGCCAGCAGTTTAGCGTCTCGTTCGAGCCCACACTCTGGGGCCAACGTCCTGACTTTC	CASSLASRSSPHSGANVLTF
TRBV7-9	TRBJ2-1	-	TRBD2	TGTGCCAGCAGCTTAACTAGCGGGGGGTCAGACAATGAGCAGTTCTTC	CASSLTSGGSDNEQFF
TRBV12-3/TRBV12-4	TRBJ2-5	many	-	TGTGCCAGCAGTTTCGAGGGATTAGAGACCCAGTACTTC	CASSFEGLETQYF
TRBV6-5	TRBJ1-4	few	-	TGTGCCAGCAGTTACTCAGCAACTAATGAAAAACTGTTTTTT	CASSYSATNEKLFF
TRBV7-7	TRBJ2-5	many	-	TGTGCCAGCAGTGAGACATACCAAGAGACCCAGTACTTC	CASSETYQETQYF
TRBV5-1	TRBJ1-3	-	TRBD1	TGCGCCAGCAGCTGGGACAGGGCGACCGGGAACACCATATATTTT	CASSWDRATGNTIYF
TRBV7-2	TRBJ1-6	many	TRBD1	TGTGCCAGCAGCTTAGGACAGGGTACCTCACCCCTCCACTTT	CASSLGQGTSPLHF
TRBV7-3	TRBJ2-4	many	-	TGTGCCAGCAGCTTACATCCTCCGACATCGACTGTATTAGCCAAAAACATTCAGTACTTC	CASSLHPPTSTVLAKNIQYF
TRBV5-6	TRBJ2-1	many	TRBD2	TGTGCCAGCAGGGGGACTAGCGGCCGCTCCTACAATGAGCAGTTCTTC	CASRGTSGRSYNEQFF
TRBV20-1	TRBJ2-7	-	-	TGCAGTGCTAGGGCGGGGGCGTCCTACGAGCAGTACTTC	CSARAGASYEQYF
TRBV6-1	TRBJ2-1	few	TRBD1	TGTGCCAGCAGTGGCGGGACAGGTTACAATGAGCAGTTCTTC	CASSGGTGYNEQFF
TRBV6-8	TRBJ2-5	-	TRBD2	TGTGCCAGCAGTTCCCAGGCTAGCGGGGGCAAGACCCAGTACTTC	CASSSQASGGKTQYF
TRBV28	TRBJ1-5	-	TRBD1	TGTGCCAGCAGTCTCAGGACAGGGGGCTATCAGCCCCAGCATTTT	CASSLRTGGYQPQHF
TRBV11-3	TRBJ2-7	once	TRBD1	TGTGCCAGCAGCTTAGGGCCGGGACAGGGGCACTACGAGAAGTACTTC	CASSLGPGQGHYEKYF
TRBV12-3/TRBV12-4	TRBJ2-7	many	-	TGTGCCAGCAGTTTGTTCGGGTACGAGCAGTACTTC	CASSLFGYEQYF
TRBV15	TRBJ2-7	-	-	TGTGCCACCAGCAGTTTGACCGCGGGGGCACAGTACGAGCAGTACTTC	CATSSLTAGAQYEQYF
TRBV29-1	TRBJ2-1	-	-	TGCAGCGCGGGACTTTCTTCCTACAATGAGCAGTTCTTC	CSAGLSSYNEQFF
TRBV9	TRBJ1-1	many	TRBD1	TGTGCCAGCAGCGTAGGGGGACAGGGGAACACTGAAGCTTTCTTT	CASSVGGQGNTEAFF
TRBV29-1	TRBJ1-1	few	-	TGCAGCGTTCGGTTGAACACTGAAGCTTTCTTT	CSVRLNTEAFF
TRBV4-1	TRBJ2-7	-	-	TGCGCCAGCAGCCAAGTCCGATCCTACGAGCAGTACTTC	CASSQVRSYEQYF
TRBV7-2	TRBJ2-7	many	-	TGTGCCAGCAGCTTAGCGCTGGACAGTCGGGACACCTACGAGCAGTACTTC	CASSLALDSRDTYEQYF
TRBV5-1	TRBJ2-1	many	TRBD1	TGCGCCAGCAGCTCGGGACAGGGAGTGAATGAGCAGTTCTTC	CASSSGQGVNEQFF
TRBV11-3	TRBJ2-3	-	TRBD2	TGTGCCAGCAGCTCGACTAGCGGGAGGCTCCTGCCGCAGTATTTT	CASSSTSGRLLPQYF
TRBV7-2	TRBJ2-2	many	-	TGTGCCAGCAGCTCAGAGGGTCTCACCGGGGAGCTGTTTTTT	CASSSEGLTGELFF
TRBV6-2/TRBV6-3	TRBJ2-6	-	-	TGTGCCAGCAGTTCGCTCGGACAACCCTTGGCCGTCCTGACTTTC	CASSSLGQPLAVLTF
TRBV6-2/TRBV6-3	TRBJ1-2	-	TRBD1	TGTGCCAGCAGATCCGACAGGGAAGTCAATGGCTACACCTTC	CASRSDREVNGYTF
TRBV4-2	TRBJ1-2	many	-	TGTGCCAGCAGCCAAGGGCAGGGAGACCACTATGGCTACACCTTC	CASSQGQGDHYGYTF
TRBV6-2/TRBV6-3	TRBJ2-7	many	TRBD2	TGTGCCAGCAGCCCAAGGACCGAGGTTAGCGGGAGGAGATACGAGCAGTACTTC	CASSPRTEVSGRRYEQYF
TRBV7-2	TRBJ2-7	many	-	TGTGCCAGCAGCTTGGGGGCCCAGGGGGAGCAGTACTTC	CASSLGAQGEQYF
TRBV7-2	TRBJ1-2	many	TRBD1	TGTGCCAGCAGCTTAGGAGCCTGGACAGGGTATGGCTACACCTTC	CASSLGAWTGYGYTF
TRBV7-2	TRBJ1-2	many	TRBD1	TGTGCCAGCTCTAGGGGGGGACAGGGCGGTCTCTATGGCTACACCTTC	CASSRGGQGGLYGYTF
TRBV29-1	TRBJ2-1	-	TRBD2	TGCAGCGTTGAGGCTAGCGGGAGGCGCTCCTACAATGAGCAGTTCTTC	CSVEASGRRSYNEQFF
TRBV5-6	TRBJ2-1	-	TRBD1	TGTGCCAGCAGCTTGCGGACAGGGGCTGGGAATGAGCAGTTCTTC	CASSLRTGAGNEQFF
TRBV11-3	TRBJ1-4	many	-	TGTGCCAGCAGCTTAGGGGCGCAGGAGGAAAAACTGTTTTTT	CASSLGAQEEKLFF
TRBV19	TRBJ1-5	few	TRBD1	TGTGCCAGTAGCGGGGGGACAGGTGTCTTTTCGGGCAATCAGCCCCAGCATTTT	CASSGGTGVFSGNQPQHF
TRBV5-1	TRBJ2-3	-	-	TGCGCCAGCAGCCAAAACACCTTTTTGGGAGATACGCAGTATTTT	CASSQNTFLGDTQYF
TRBV6-1	TRBJ1-5	many	TRBD1	TGTGCCAGCAGACCCCAGGGGGTTCAGCCCCAGCATTTT	CASRPQGVQPQHF
TRBV5-1	TRBJ1-5	-	TRBD1	TGCGCCAGCAGCTTTGGAGGACAGGGTAGCAATCAGCCCCAGCATTTT	CASSFGGQGSNQPQHF
TRBV6-6	TRBJ1-2	-	-	TGTGCCAGCAGTTACGAGGCCGACGTCGATGGCTACACCTTC	CASSYEADVDGYTF
TRBV7-2	TRBJ1-2	many	TRBD1	TGTGCCAGCAGCTCCGGGACAGGGGGCTATGGCTACACCTTC	CASSSGTGGYGYTF
TRBV20-1	TRBJ1-5	-	-	TGCAGTGCCCCAAGTGATTCGGGGGATCAGCCCCAGCATTTT	CSAPSDSGDQPQHF
TRBV7-2	TRBJ2-6	-	-	TGTGCCAGCAGCCGTGGAGGGACTGGGGCCAACGTCCTGACTTTC	CASSRGGTGANVLTF
TRBV12-5	TRBJ1-2	many	-	TGTGCTAGTGGTTTGGTACTGGGCGGAACCTATGGCTACACCTTC	CASGLVLGGTYGYTF
TRBV28	TRBJ2-4	-	-	TGTGCCAGCAGTACCCCGCAGGTTCACATTCAGTACTTC	CASSTPQVHIQYF
TRBV12-3/TRBV12-4	TRBJ2-1	many	TRBD2	TGTGCCAGCAGTTCCGGACTAGCGGGAGAGACCGGTGAGCAGTTCTTC	CASSSGLAGETGEQFF
TRBV2	TRBJ2-5	many	-	TGTGCCAGCAGTGAGGGGGTCCAAGAGACCCAGTACTTC	CASSEGVQETQYF